What follows are 22 T cell receptor beta chains derived from one specimen sequenced in a study of cytomegalovirus exposure and HLA in healthy donors. The PCR ran on 60 Vbeta and 13 Jbeta primers. Data came from immunoSEQ multiplex PCR; TCRdb stores just in-frame clones and leaves some out. The table includes 74,000 or so clones, 77% detected once. Sequencing was done on a sample of PBMCs. These receptor sequences come from a man in his fifties in good health and CMV-seropositive.

Comment on this clone: Its ends do not fully match the called genes, so a read error is possible. The gene calls are TRBV7-2 and TRBJ2-7, with no clear D. The CDR3 loop spans 14 amino acids. The germline V gene has CDR1 SGHTA and CDR2 FQGNSA. As DNA, the CDR3 is TGTGCCAGCAGTTTAGCTCCTTTTACCTACGAGCAGTACTTC. Amino acids: CASSLAPFTYEQYF.

V is TRBV15 and J is TRBJ2-2, with 8 bases matching TRBD1. This CDR3 has 14 residues. Germline V gene lookup returns CDR1 LNHNV and CDR2 YYDKDF (reference sequence). The V segment lost 4 bases and the J segment 5 bases; nucleotides outside the gene matches: 3. CDR3 nucleotides: TGTGCCACCAGCACCAGACAGGGGACCGGGGAGCTGTTTTTT. It codes for CATSTRQGTGELFF.

The chain joins TRBV15 to TRBJ2-5; TRBD1 matches at 8 bases. Trimming at V came to 2 bases and at J to 5 bases, leaving 4 bases not matched to a gene. This CDR3 is built from 14 residues. Germline V CDR1 and CDR2: LNHNV, YYDKDF (reference sequence). The CDR3 DNA reads as TGTGCCACCAGCAGATCAGGGGGCCGGGAGACCCAGTACTTC. Its protein is CATSRSGGRETQYF.

This clone turned up a few times. The chain recombines TRBV27 with TRBJ2-4; possible D gene TRBD1, 8 bases. CDR1 MNHEY and CDR2 SMNVEV come from the germline V gene (reference sequence). Trimming removed 5 bases from V and 6 bases from J, with 14 bases in between. CDR3 length: 14 residues. The CDR3 DNA is TGTGCCAGCAGTATCACAGGGGGGGCAAACATTCAGTACTTC. Translation: CASSITGGANIQYF.

By share, this clone ranks as medium-sized. The V gene is TRBV19, the J gene TRBJ2-2, with D unclear. Germline V gives CDR1 LNHDA, CDR2 SQIVND (reference sequence). This CDR3 is 15 amino acids long. V was shortened by 8 bases and J by 3 bases, with 16 bases between the two germline ends. CDR3 sequence: CASGQYGSYTGELFF. DNA of the CDR3: TGTGCCAGTGGCCAGTATGGTAGCTACACCGGGGAGCTGTTTTTT.

V and J are TRBV9 and TRBJ1-1; D is undetermined. Trimming cost V 0 bases and J 4 bases, with 13 bases left between them. The germline CDR1 and CDR2 sequences are SGDLS and YYNGEE. The CDR3 length is 15 residues. In nucleotides, the CDR3 is TGTGCCAGCAGCGTAGAGCCTTTGGAGGTCACTGAAGCTTTCTTT. This encodes CASSVEPLEVTEAFF.

This clone was counted a single time. V and J are TRBV11-2 and TRBJ2-1; 14 bases match TRBD2. This CDR3 is 15 amino acids long. Germline V gives CDR1 SGHAT, CDR2 FQNNGV. V dropped 6 bases and J dropped 8; count of bases not matched to a gene: 6. The CDR3 region has the DNA TGTGCCAGCAGAACGGGACTAGCGGGAGAATATGAGCAGTTCTTC. The encoded protein is CASRTGLAGEYEQFF.

This clone occurred once. The chain combines TRBV7-8 with TRBJ2-3, with 8 bases fitting TRBD2. CDR1 SGHVS and CDR2 FQNEAQ come from the germline V gene. The CDR3 runs to 16 residues. Trimming took 5 bases from V and 2 from J; bases not matched to a gene: 9. CDR3 nucleotides: TGTGCCAGCAGCCCACTCACTAGCGGCACCACAGATACGCAGTATTTT. Amino acids: CASSPLTSGTTDTQYF.

The chain has TRBV15 and TRBJ2-3; D not resolved. Germline assignment: CDR1 LNHNV and CDR2 YYDKDF (reference sequence). The V end was cut by 2 bases, the J end by 4 bases, with 19 bases between. This CDR3 has 17 residues. CDR3 sequence reads: CATSRYPWALSSDTQYF. The CDR3 DNA sequence: TGTGCCACCAGCAGATACCCTTGGGCACTTAGTTCAGATACGCAGTATTTT. Full variable domain (outside the CDR3, taken from reference TRBV15 and TRBJ2-3): DAMVIQNPRYQVTQFGKPVTLSCSQTLNHNVMYWYQQKSSQAPKLLFHYYDKDFNNEADTPDNFQSRRPNTSFCFLDIRSPGLGDTAMYLCATSRYPWALSSDTQYFGPGTRLTVL.

The J gene is TRBJ1-1, the V gene TRBV19; D is possibly TRBD1 (6 bases). The CDR3 is made up of 13 amino acids. Germline V gene lookup returns CDR1 LNHDA and CDR2 SQIVND (reference sequence). V lost 5 bases, J lost 5 bases, and 12 bases lay in between. The CDR3 spells CASSQQGRTEAFF. In DNA form, the CDR3 reads TGTGCCAGTAGTCAGCAGGGGCGGACTGAAGCTTTCTTT.

The chain has TRBV9 and TRBJ1-1; D is perhaps TRBD1 (6 bases). The germline V gene has CDR1 SGDLS and CDR2 YYNGEE. This CDR3 spans 15 amino acids. V lost 3 bases and J 1 base, leaving 13 bases between the germline ends. The CDR3 sequence is CASSARGGANTEAFF. Here the CDR3 DNA reads TGTGCCAGCAGCGCCCGGGGGGGGGCGAACACTGAAGCTTTCTTT.

This chain joins TRBV10-3 and TRBJ2-1; TRBD2 agrees at 11 bases. Germline CDR1 and CDR2: ENHRY and SYGVKD. V lost 6 bases, J lost 3 bases, and 4 bases stayed unmatched. This CDR3 has 15 amino acids. This chain's CDR3 is CAIRTGTSGYNEQFF. In nucleotides, the CDR3 is TGTGCCATCAGAACCGGGACTAGCGGCTACAATGAGCAGTTCTTC.

The chain uses TRBV4-2 and TRBJ2-2; no clear D. Germline CDR1 and CDR2: LGHNA and YNFKEQ. The CDR3 is 14 amino acids. Trimming pared 1 base from V and 4 bases from J, leaving 7 bases between. CDR3 sequence reads: CASSQGTRTGELFF. CDR3 coding DNA: TGTGCCAGCAGCCAAGGAACACGCACCGGGGAGCTGTTTTTT.

Here the CDR3 reads CASTTGTSPYEQYF. The CDR3 nucleotides read TGCGCCAGCACAACCGGGACTTCGCCCTACGAGCAGTACTTC. J is TRBJ2-7 and V is TRBV5-1; maybe TRBD2 (6 bases). The CDR3 runs 14 residues. V gave up 6 bases and J gave up 2 bases, with 15 bases separating them. Per the germline V gene, CDR1 is SGHRS and CDR2 is YFSETQ.

The chain links TRBV4-1 to TRBJ2-7, with D uncertain. The CDR3 is 12 amino acids. The ends were cut back, 3 bases at V and 3 bases at J, with 6 bases in the middle. From germline, CDR1 is MGHRA and CDR2 YSYEKL. This CDR3 is CASSQAGYEQYF. CDR3 nucleotides: TGCGCCAGCAGCCAGGCAGGCTACGAGCAGTACTTC.

This clone was observed a few times. This sequence joins TRBV7-9 and TRBJ1-5, with TRBD1 matching 9 bases. CDR3 length: 15 residues. After removal of 4 bases from V and 4 bases from J, the junction contained 5 bases not matched to a gene. In germline, CDR1 is SEHNR, CDR2 FQNEAQ (reference sequence). CDR3 residues: CASSSRGQGNQPQHF. The CDR3 DNA reads TGTGCCAGCAGCTCCCGGGGACAGGGAAATCAGCCCCAGCATTTT. Filled out from reference TRBV7-9 and TRBJ1-5, the complete variable domain reads DTGVSQNPRHKITKRGQNVTFRCDPISEHNRLYWYRQTLGQGPEFLTYFQNEAQLEKSRLLSDRFSAERPKGSFSTLEIQRTEQGDSAMYLCASSSRGQGNQPQHFGDGTRLSIL.

The CDR3: CASSLGLRGKYF. For the CDR3, the DNA is TGTGCCAGCAGCTTAGGCCTCCGGGGGAAGTACTTC. V usage is TRBV11-3 and J usage is TRBJ2-5, with D tentatively TRBD2 (6 bases). The CDR3 runs to 12 residues. The germline V and J ends were trimmed by 1 base and 12 bases, with 12 bases remaining between them. Germline CDR1 reads SGHNT; CDR2 reads YENEEA.

The V and J genes are TRBV18 and TRBJ2-1; 12 nucleotides agree with TRBD2. Germline V CDR1 and CDR2: KGHSH, LQKENI. The J segment lost 5 bases and the V segment lost 3 bases, leaving 2 bases of the junction unmatched. The length of the CDR3 is 15 residues. CDR3 DNA sequence: TGTGCCAGCTCACCGAGACTAGCGGGGGACAATGAGCAGTTCTTC. This codes for CASSPRLAGDNEQFF.

The V and J genes are TRBV4-1 and TRBJ1-1; perhaps TRBD1 as D (5 bases). The V end lost 0 bases, the J end lost 6 bases, and 8 bases lay between the germline ends. This CDR3 has 13 residues. Germline loops: CDR1 MGHRA, CDR2 YSYEKL. The CDR3 DNA is TGCGCCAGCAGCCAAGACAGGGCCGCTGAAGCTTTCTTT. It specifies CASSQDRAAEAFF.

The rearrangement uses TRBV10-2 and TRBJ1-5, with a weak D call TRBD1 (5 bases). The CDR3 has 15 residues. The germline V gene has CDR1 WSHSY and CDR2 SAAADI. V was cut by 6 bases and J by 0 bases, with 12 bases left in between. The CDR3: CASRSTETSNQPQHF. CDR3 DNA sequence: TGCGCCAGCAGGTCGACAGAGACTAGCAATCAGCCCCAGCATTTT.

Of note for this clone: Given the absence of the conserved phenylalanine or tryptophan at the CDR3 end, a read error is likely. V is TRBV4-1 and J is TRBJ1-5; 7 bases are shared with TRBD1. This CDR3 region has 15 residues. CDR1 is MGHRA, CDR2 YSYEKL, per germline. CDR3 protein: CASSVTGDSSQPQHY. CDR3 nucleotide sequence: TGCGCCAGCAGCGTAACAGGGGATAGCAGTCAGCCCCAGCATTAT.

This clone has only a few counts. The chain links TRBV2 to TRBJ2-2; 7 bases agree with TRBD1. Losses at the gene ends were 7 bases for V and 1 base for J; bases not matched to a gene: 6. The CDR3 runs to 15 residues. The germline V gene has CDR1 SNHLY and CDR2 FYNNEI. The CDR3 sequence is CASKTQGLNTGELFF. In DNA, the CDR3 is TGTGCCAGCAAAACACAGGGGCTGAACACCGGGGAGCTGTTTTTT.